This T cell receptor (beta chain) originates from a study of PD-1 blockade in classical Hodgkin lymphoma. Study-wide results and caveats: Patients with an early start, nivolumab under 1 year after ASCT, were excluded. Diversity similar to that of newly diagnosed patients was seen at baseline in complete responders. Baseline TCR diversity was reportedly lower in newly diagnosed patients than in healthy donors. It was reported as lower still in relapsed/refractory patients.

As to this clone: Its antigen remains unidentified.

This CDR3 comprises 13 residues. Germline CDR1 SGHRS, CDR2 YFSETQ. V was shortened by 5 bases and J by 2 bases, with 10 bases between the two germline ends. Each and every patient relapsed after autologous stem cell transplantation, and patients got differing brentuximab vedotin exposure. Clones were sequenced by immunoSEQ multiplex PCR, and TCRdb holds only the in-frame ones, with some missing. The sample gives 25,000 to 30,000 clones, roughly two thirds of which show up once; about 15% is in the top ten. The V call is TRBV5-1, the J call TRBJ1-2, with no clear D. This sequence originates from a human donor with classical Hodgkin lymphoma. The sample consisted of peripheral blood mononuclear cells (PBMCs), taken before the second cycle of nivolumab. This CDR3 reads CASSLGPNYGYTF. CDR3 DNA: TGCGCCAGCAGTCTAGGCCCCAACTATGGCTACACCTTC.